Each of the 20 T cell receptor beta chains below was sequenced from the same sample in a study of graft-versus-host responses after intestinal transplantation. Sequencing was performed with immunoSEQ multiplex PCR; in TCRdb, only in-frame clones are kept and a portion is missing. The sample yields about 63,000 clones, 89% seen once. Grafts had their tissue processed, releasing intraepithelial and lamina propria lymphocytes. The sample was ileum tissue, taken 350 to 400 days after transplant. The receptors here all came from a human patient who received an intestinal transplant, so some T cells may come from the graft donor.

The gene calls are TRBV9 and TRBJ1-1; TRBD1 aligns across 7 bases. The CDR3 runs 16 residues. V shed 4 bases, J shed 6 bases, and the junction held 15 bases outside the gene matches. The germline V gene has CDR1 SGDLS and CDR2 YYNGEE. The CDR3 bases are TGTGCCAGCAGCCCGAGGGGGGGGACAGCGACCGCTGAAGCTTTCTTT. The encoded protein is CASSPRGGTATAEAFF.

J is TRBJ2-2 and V is TRBV4-2; D perhaps matches TRBD1 (5 bases). Deletions cut 2 bases from V and 3 bases from J, with 28 bases between. This CDR3 comprises 21 residues. Germline values: CDR1 LGHNA, CDR2 YNFKEQ. CDR3 loop: CASSQYPQGQGYLSDTGELFF. In DNA form, the CDR3 reads TGTGCCAGCAGCCAATATCCTCAGGGTCAGGGTTACCTGAGCGACACCGGGGAGCTGTTTTTT.

The rearrangement uses TRBV7-3 and TRBJ2-5; 8 bases match TRBD2. CDR1 is SGHTA, CDR2 FQGTGA, per germline. The CDR3 runs 15 residues. V lost 0 bases and J lost 1; bases outside the gene matches: 1. The CDR3 spells CASSLTSGAQETQYF. DNA of the CDR3: TGTGCCAGCAGCTTAACTAGCGGGGCCCAAGAGACCCAGTACTTC. Full variable domain (rest looked up from reference TRBV7-3 and TRBJ2-5): GAGVSQTPSNKVTEKGKYVELRCDPISGHTALYWYRQSLGQGPEFLIYFQGTGAADDSGLPNDRFFAVRPEGSVSTLKIQRTERGDSAVYLCASSLTSGAQETQYFGPGTRLLVL.

V gene TRBV10-1 combines with J gene TRBJ2-5, with 7 positions matching TRBD2. The CDR3 has 14 residues. CDR1 is WNHNN, CDR2 SYGVQD, per germline (reference sequence). The V and J ends lost 4 bases and 5 bases, in that order; junction bases with no gene match: 7. CDR3 bases: TGCGCCAGCAGTGTTGCGGGAGTCGGTGAGACCCAGTACTTC. Translation gives CASSVAGVGETQYF.

The rearrangement links TRBV5-5 to TRBJ2-7; tentative D call: TRBD1 (6 bases). Germline lookup yields CDR1 SGHKS and CDR2 YYEKEE (reference sequence). The CDR3 runs to 15 residues. The V end lost 0 bases, the J end lost 3 bases, and 13 bases lay between the germline ends. The DNA for the CDR3 is TGTGCCAGCAGCTTGGTTTGGGACACCGACTACGAGCAGTACTTC. Its translation is CASSLVWDTDYEQYF.

The rearrangement links TRBV29-1 to TRBJ1-1; D remains ambiguous. The germline V gene encodes CDR1 SQVTM and CDR2 ANQGSEA. The V end was cut by 1 base, the J end by 4 bases, with 13 bases between. This CDR3 has 14 amino acids. CDR3 sequence: CSVEVWGIGTEAFF. CDR3 DNA sequence: TGCAGCGTTGAAGTCTGGGGAATCGGCACTGAAGCTTTCTTT. The variable domain in full, with the rest retrieved from reference TRBV29-1 and TRBJ1-1, is SAVISQKPSRDICQRGTSLTIQCQVDSQVTMMFWYRQQPGQSLTLIATANQGSEATYESGFVIDKFPISRPNLTFSTLTVSNMSPEDSSIYLCSVEVWGIGTEAFFGQGTRLTVV.

The chain carries TRBV11-2 and TRBJ2-7, with a weak D call TRBD1 (5 bases). The V gene lost 1 base and the J gene lost 3 bases, with 13 bases spanning the gap. CDR3 size: 15 residues. CDR1 SGHAT and CDR2 FQNNGV come from the germline V gene. CDR3 nucleotide sequence: TGTGCCAGCAGCTTAGGAGGACACATACTCTACGAGCAGTACTTC. Translating gives CASSLGGHILYEQYF.

About this clone: Other nucleotide sequences in the sample specify the same CDR3. This chain joins TRBV20-1 and TRBJ2-3; D ambiguous. CDR3 length: 10 residues. The V gene lost 1 base and the J gene lost 6 bases, with 2 bases spanning the gap. Germline V CDR1 and CDR2: DFQATT, SNEGSKA (reference sequence). The CDR3 spells CSARVDTQYF. CDR3 nucleotides: TGCAGTGCTAGAGTGGATACGCAGTATTTT.

The table lists this clone with a count of one. The chain couples TRBV5-1 to TRBJ1-1; D gene unclear. Germline loops: CDR1 SGHRS, CDR2 YFSETQ. This CDR3 is built from 15 residues. Deletions cut 0 bases from V and 4 bases from J, with 13 bases between. The CDR3 is CASSLVGSPGTEAFF. DNA for the CDR3: TGCGCCAGCAGCTTGGTTGGCAGTCCGGGCACTGAAGCTTTCTTT.

The rearrangement links TRBV6-5 to TRBJ2-3; the D gene is possibly TRBD1 (6 bases). The CDR3 runs 15 residues. Per the germline V gene, CDR1 is MNHEY and CDR2 is SVGAGI. V lost 0 bases and J lost 5, with 12 bases in between. CDR3 DNA: TGTGCCAGCAGTTACTCGGGAACAGGGAGAGATACGCAGTATTTT. This codes for CASSYSGTGRDTQYF.

This clone was seen once. V gene TRBV6-1 combines with J gene TRBJ2-1; no definite D call. The CDR3 contains 14 residues. Looked up from germline, CDR1 is MNHNS and CDR2 is SASEGT. V was trimmed by 7 bases and J by 0 bases, leaving 10 bases between them. The CDR3 is CASTRARSYNEQFF. Here the CDR3 DNA reads TGTGCCAGCACCCGTGCCCGCTCCTACAATGAGCAGTTCTTC.

V usage is TRBV6-5 and J usage is TRBJ2-4, with D hard to call. The ends were cut back, 2 bases at V and 2 bases at J, with 10 bases in the middle. The CDR3 extends over 15 amino acids. The germline gives CDR1 MNHEY, CDR2 SVGAGI. This CDR3 is CASSYVSGSKNIQYF. DNA of the CDR3: TGTGCCAGCAGTTACGTCTCCGGTTCCAAAAACATTCAGTACTTC.

The chain links TRBV5-1 to TRBJ2-2; D call uncertain. With 0 bases removed from V and 1 base from J, the gap between germline ends came to 7 bases. The germline gives CDR1 SGHRS, CDR2 YFSETQ. The CDR3 totals 15 residues. In nucleotides, the CDR3 is TGCGCCAGCAGCTTGGCCCGGAGGAACACCGGGGAGCTGTTTTTT. Amino acids: CASSLARRNTGELFF.

The V and J genes are TRBV19 and TRBJ2-2, with D unresolved. The CDR3 contains 12 residues. Trimming left V 3 bases short and J 8 bases short, with 7 bases between. Germline V gene sequence: CDR1 LNHDA, CDR2 SQIVND (reference sequence). The CDR3 DNA follows: TGTGCCAGTAGTATCCTGGGGGGGGAGCTGTTTTTT. It translates to CASSILGGELFF. Full variable domain (outside the CDR3, taken from reference TRBV19 and TRBJ2-2): DGGITQSPKYLFRKEGQNVTLSCEQNLNHDAMYWYRQDPGQGLRLIYYSQIVNDFQKGDIAEGYSVSREKKESFPLTVTSAQKNPTAFYLCASSILGGELFFGEGSRLTVL.

The chain joins TRBV19 to TRBJ1-4, with 9 bases matching TRBD1. Per the germline V gene, CDR1 is LNHDA and CDR2 is SQIVND (reference sequence). The CDR3 contains 16 residues. The trim removed 3 bases at V and 8 bases at J, leaving 10 bases unmatched. The CDR3 DNA reads TGTGCCAGTAGTATTACCTGGACAGGGGCGGAAGAAAAACTGTTTTTT. Protein product: CASSITWTGAEEKLFF.

The V gene is TRBV10-3, the J gene TRBJ2-5; 7 bases are a match to TRBD1. The DNA end is more similar to TRBJ2-7, so the J call may be wrong. The germline V gene encodes CDR1 ENHRY and CDR2 SYGVKD. The CDR3 is 14 amino acids. In DNA, the CDR3 is TGTGCCATCAGTACCGACAGGGTTATTGGCGAGCAGTACTTC. Protein: CAISTDRVIGEQYF.

The count of this clone is one. At one end the junction does not follow the germline gene, possibly because of a read error. The V gene is TRBV4-1, the J gene TRBJ1-5; tentatively, D is TRBD1 (6 bases). This CDR3 spans 13 amino acids. Germline CDR1 reads MGHRA; CDR2 reads YSYEKL. This chain's CDR3 is CASSPTGSQPQHF. DNA of the CDR3: TGTGCCAGCAGCCCCACAGGGTCTCAGCCCCAGCATTTT.

Comment on this clone: This sample includes further DNA sequences coding for the same CDR3. V is TRBV6-5 and J is TRBJ1-5, with D maybe TRBD1 (5 bases). The CDR3 runs 13 residues. V lost 6 bases and J 0 bases, leaving 6 bases between the germline ends. The V gene's germline CDR1 is MNHEY and CDR2 SVGAGI. The CDR3 region is CASSRDSNQPQHF. The CDR3 bases are TGTGCCAGCAGCAGGGATAGCAATCAGCCCCAGCATTTT.

The chain recombines TRBV21-1 with TRBJ2-7. TRBV21-1 is a known pseudogene. The CDR3 extends over 17 amino acids. This CDR3 reads CASSKRCRAFESYEQYF. The CDR3 nucleotides are TGTGCCAGCAGCAAAAGATGTAGGGCTTTCGAGTCCTACGAGCAGTACTTC.

For the CDR3, the DNA is TGTGCCAGCAGCTTAGGGGTGAACACTGAAGCTTTCTTT. Protein: CASSLGVNTEAFF. The rearrangement links TRBV11-3 to TRBJ1-1, with unresolved D. V was cut by 1 base and J by 0 bases, with 3 bases left in between. This CDR3 has 13 amino acids. Per germline, CDR1 SGHNT and CDR2 YENEEA.